Shown below are 30 T cell receptor beta chains from a single sample sequenced in a study of blood T cell repertoires in COVID-19. Repertoires were generated with immunoSEQ multiplex PCR, while TCRdb's copy carries only in-frame clones and drops some. The sample includes fewer than 55,000 clones, about 70% of them seen just once. The sequenced material came from peripheral blood. Source of these receptors: an older woman with acute or convalescent COVID-19.

CDR3 loop: CASSPLGVGRTDTQYF. The CDR3 DNA reads TGTGCCAGCTCCCCCCTCGGGGTGGGAAGGACAGATACGCAGTATTTT. The chain couples TRBV28 to TRBJ2-3; TRBD2 might be the D (5 bases). This CDR3 spans 16 amino acids. With 8 bases removed from V and 3 bases from J, the gap between germline ends came to 21 bases. Germline V gene lookup returns CDR1 MDHEN and CDR2 SYDVKM.

This clone was seen a handful of times. This chain links TRBV27 with TRBJ2-5; D is undetermined. This CDR3 region has 13 residues. Germline V gene lookup returns CDR1 MNHEY and CDR2 SMNVEV (reference sequence). V lost 6 bases and J lost 1, with 9 bases in between. CDR3 residues: CASRRDTQETQYF. The CDR3 region has the DNA TGTGCCAGCAGACGAGACACCCAAGAGACCCAGTACTTC.

CDR3: CASSRQGALSGANVLTF. The CDR3 DNA sequence: TGTGCCAGCTCACGACAGGGGGCCCTCTCTGGGGCCAACGTCCTGACTTTC. V gene TRBV18 combines with J gene TRBJ2-6; 10 bases map to TRBD1. Losses at the gene ends were 4 bases for V and 0 bases for J; bases not matched to a gene: 3. The CDR3 consists of 17 residues. The V gene's germline CDR1 is KGHSH and CDR2 LQKENI.

The chain links TRBV19 to TRBJ1-4, with D hard to call. This CDR3 has 11 residues. V dropped 5 bases and J dropped 4 bases, with 2 bases sitting between them. The germline V gene encodes CDR1 LNHDA and CDR2 SQIVND (reference sequence). CDR3 nucleotide sequence: TGTGCCAGTAGTTATAATGAAAAACTGTTTTTT. Amino acids: CASSYNEKLFF.

The V gene is TRBV28, the J gene TRBJ2-7; TRBD2 matches 7 bases. J gave up 3 bases and V 10 bases, and 9 bases lay outside the gene matches. This CDR3 is 13 amino acids long. Germline lookup yields CDR1 MDHEN and CDR2 SYDVKM. The CDR3 DNA sequence: TGTGCCACCAAAAGGGACTACAGCTACGAGCAGTACTTC. Translating it yields CATKRDYSYEQYF.

This chain links TRBV7-9 with TRBJ2-7, with D tentatively TRBD1 (5 bases). Trimming removed 7 bases from V and 0 bases from J, with 16 bases in between. CDR3 length: 15 amino acids. Germline V gene sequence: CDR1 SEHNR, CDR2 FQNEAQ (reference sequence). The CDR3 DNA follows: TGTGCCAGCAAACAGGATGGGTCGAGCTCCTACGAGCAGTACTTC. Protein: CASKQDGSSSYEQYF.

The chain employs TRBV7-9 and TRBJ2-3; 8 bases align to TRBD2. With V trimmed by 5 bases and J by 5 bases, 6 bases remained unmatched. The CDR3 has 14 residues. Germline values: CDR1 SEHNR, CDR2 FQNEAQ (reference sequence). The DNA for the CDR3 is TGTGCCAGCAGCCAGAGCGGGAGTGGAGATACGCAGTATTTT. Amino acid sequence: CASSQSGSGDTQYF. The full variable domain, its missing parts supplied by reference TRBV7-9 and TRBJ2-3, is DTGVSQNPRHKITKRGQNVTFRCDPISEHNRLYWYRQTLGQGPEFLTYFQNEAQLEKSRLLSDRFSAERPKGSFSTLEIQRTEQGDSAMYLCASSQSGSGDTQYFGPGTRLTVL.

This clone was seen only a few times. The chain recombines TRBV6-2 or TRBV6-3 with TRBJ2-1, with 9 positions matching TRBD2. In germline, CDR1 is MNHEY, CDR2 SVGEGT. The ends lost 0 bases at V and 3 bases at J; junction bases unmatched: 6. The CDR3 runs to 17 residues. CDR3 sequence (DNA): TGTGCCAGCAGTTACTCGCCCCCTAGCGGGGTCTACAATGAGCAGTTCTTC. It codes for CASSYSPPSGVYNEQFF.

The J gene is TRBJ1-2, the V gene TRBV27; no reliable D call. Trimming stripped 1 base from V and 2 bases from J, with 8 bases between. This CDR3 region has 14 residues. Germline CDR1 MNHEY, CDR2 SMNVEV (reference sequence). The CDR3 is CASSLYSGNYGYTF. The CDR3, as DNA: TGTGCCAGCAGTTTATATTCGGGGAACTATGGCTACACCTTC.

This chain links TRBV19 with TRBJ1-5, with unresolved D. The CDR3 has 15 amino acids. With 5 bases removed from V and 5 bases from J, the gap between germline ends came to 16 bases. Germline V gives CDR1 LNHDA, CDR2 SQIVND (reference sequence). This CDR3 reads CASSLNGQVDQPQHF. CDR3 bases: TGTGCCAGTAGTCTGAATGGGCAGGTCGATCAGCCCCAGCATTTT.

The chain is built from TRBV28 and TRBJ2-7; 7 bases match TRBD1. V gave up 4 bases and J gave up 11 bases; unmatched junction bases: 5. CDR1 and CDR2 (germline): MDHEN, SYDVKM. This CDR3 comprises 11 residues. The CDR3: CASSSPQGEYF. CDR3 DNA sequence: TGTGCCAGCAGTTCCCCCCAGGGGGAGTACTTC.

J is TRBJ2-7 and V is TRBV7-8; D may be TRBD1 (7 bases). The germline V gene has CDR1 SGHVS and CDR2 FQNEAQ. This CDR3 is 17 amino acids long. Trimming removed 4 bases from V and 1 base from J, with 20 bases in between. Here the CDR3 DNA reads TGTGCCAGCAGCTCGCATAGCGGCGGACAGGTATCCTACGAGCAGTACTTC. As protein: CASSSHSGGQVSYEQYF.

This sequence joins TRBV9 and TRBJ2-2; D perhaps matches TRBD2 (5 bases). CDR1 and CDR2 from the germline V gene are SGDLS and YYNGEE. The CDR3 is made up of 16 amino acids. The ends were cut back, 4 bases at V and 1 base at J, with 14 bases in the middle. The CDR3 sequence: CASSPGSSGNTGELFF. The CDR3 DNA is TGTGCCAGCAGCCCAGGATCGAGCGGGAACACCGGGGAGCTGTTTTTT.

The genes are TRBV4-1 and TRBJ2-2, with 7 bases aligning to TRBD2. The CDR3 contains 16 residues. Germline V gene data show CDR1 as MGHRA and CDR2 as YSYEKL. The V segment lost 0 bases and the J segment 5 bases; nucleotides outside the gene matches: 6. CDR3 protein: CASSQEGGRRTGELFF. The CDR3 coding sequence is TGCGCCAGCAGCCAAGAGGGCGGGAGAAGAACCGGGGAGCTGTTTTTT.

The count of this clone is one. The chain has TRBV27 and TRBJ2-7, with 7 bases that match TRBD1. After removal of 5 bases from V and 4 bases from J, the junction contained 8 bases not matched to a gene. CDR3 length: 14 residues. Germline V lookup: CDR1 MNHEY, CDR2 SMNVEV (reference sequence). CDR3 protein: CASSILGQPYEQYF. The CDR3 DNA reads TGTGCCAGCAGTATCCTGGGACAGCCATACGAGCAGTACTTC.

The gene calls are TRBV28 and TRBJ2-3; D might be TRBD1 (5 bases). The V end lost 3 bases, the J end lost 2 bases, and 9 bases lay between the germline ends. CDR3 length equals 14 residues. Germline V CDR1 and CDR2: MDHEN, SYDVKM. In nucleotides, the CDR3 is TGTGCCAGCAGTTTGGGGCTTCTCACAGATACGCAGTATTTT. Protein sequence: CASSLGLLTDTQYF.

The chain combines TRBV6-5 with TRBJ2-1, with a tentative D call TRBD1 (6 bases). V lost 6 bases to trimming and J lost 3 bases, with 9 bases between them. Germline lookup yields CDR1 MNHEY and CDR2 SVGAGI. The CDR3 length is 13 residues. Written as DNA, the CDR3 is TGTGCCAGCAGAGAGGACAGCTACAATGAGCAGTTCTTC. Its translation: CASREDSYNEQFF.

The rearrangement links TRBV6-1 to TRBJ1-1, with TRBD1 matching 9 bases. After removal of 1 base from V and 8 bases from J, the junction contained 11 bases not matched to a gene. The V gene's germline CDR1 is MNHNS and CDR2 SASEGT. The CDR3 totals 16 residues. CDR3 nucleotides: TGTGCCAGCAGTGAAGTGGTAACAGGGGGCGCGAGGGAAGCTTTCTTT. Amino acid sequence: CASSEVVTGGAREAFF.

The chain combines TRBV30 with TRBJ2-1, with D possibly matching TRBD2 (6 bases). Germline CDR1 is GTSNPN and CDR2 is SVGIG (reference sequence). Between the trimmed V and J ends, which lost 4 bases and 4 bases, there was a span of 20 bases. The CDR3 covers 16 residues. CDR3 amino acids: CAWTPAGRGVYNEQFF. Here the CDR3 DNA reads TGTGCCTGGACCCCCGCGGGGCGCGGGGTTTACAATGAGCAGTTCTTC.

The sample holds a few counts of this clone. The J gene is TRBJ1-1, the V gene TRBV4-1, with 10 bases that match TRBD1. Germline CDR1 reads MGHRA; CDR2 reads YSYEKL. V dropped 3 bases and J dropped 5; count of bases not matched to a gene: 9. There are 16 residues in the CDR3. CDR3 in DNA: TGCGCCAGCAGCCATCTCCCGGGACAGGGGAAAACTGAAGCTTTCTTT. Protein: CASSHLPGQGKTEAFF.

The chain combines TRBV30 with TRBJ2-4; 14 bases agree with TRBD2. The CDR3 has 15 residues. Per germline, CDR1 GTSNPN and CDR2 SVGIG (reference sequence). V shed 1 base, J shed 6 bases, and the junction held 2 bases outside the gene matches. CDR3 bases: TGTGCCTGGAGTGGCGGACTAGCGGGAGGAAACATTCAGTACTTC. Translated: CAWSGGLAGGNIQYF.

Ten or more counts support this clone. The rearrangement joins TRBV2 to TRBJ1-1, with TRBD1 matching 8 bases. Germline lookup yields CDR1 SNHLY and CDR2 FYNNEI. CDR3 size: 14 residues. Losses at the gene ends were 6 bases for V and 7 bases for J; bases not matched to a gene: 10. In nucleotides, the CDR3 is TGTGCCAGCAGGGAGACAGGGGAGTACGGTGAAGCTTTCTTT. Translating it yields CASRETGEYGEAFF.

The gene calls are TRBV5-4 and TRBJ2-1; 9 bases line up with TRBD2. The CDR3 loop spans 16 amino acids. Germline loops: CDR1 SGHNT, CDR2 YYREEE (reference sequence). The trim removed 5 bases at V and 7 bases at J, leaving 13 bases unmatched. CDR3: CASSQSWASGENEQFF. CDR3 in DNA: TGTGCCAGCAGTCAAAGTTGGGCTAGCGGGGAGAATGAGCAGTTCTTC.

A single count supports this clone. The V call is TRBV15, the J call TRBJ1-1; the D is unclear. Trimming took 0 bases from V and 3 from J, leaving 11 bases between them. The CDR3 loop spans 15 amino acids. From germline, CDR1 is LNHNV and CDR2 YYDKDF (reference sequence). CDR3 nucleotide sequence: TGTGCCACCAGCAGAGATTCGGTCCGGGACACTGAAGCTTTCTTT. It is translated as CATSRDSVRDTEAFF.

This clone was observed a handful of times. The V call is TRBV7-8, the J call TRBJ1-3; 8 bases match TRBD1. Losses at the gene ends were 9 bases for V and 0 bases for J; bases not matched to a gene: 4. CDR1 and CDR2 (germline): SGHVS, FQNEAQ. CDR3 length: 14 residues. The CDR3 loop is CASTGTGSGNTIYF. The CDR3 DNA reads as TGTGCCAGTACCGGGACAGGCTCTGGAAACACCATATATTTT. Looking up the rest from reference TRBV7-8 and TRBJ1-3 gives the full variable domain: GAGVSQSPRYKVAKRGQDVALRCDPISGHVSLFWYQQALGQGPEFLTYFQNEAQLDKSGLPSDRFFAERPEGSVSTLKIQRTQQEDSAVYLCASTGTGSGNTIYFGEGSWLTVV.

The chain has TRBV27 and TRBJ2-1; D not resolved. Trimming pared 2 bases from V and 3 bases from J, leaving 8 bases between. Germline values: CDR1 MNHEY, CDR2 SMNVEV (reference sequence). The CDR3 runs to 14 residues. CDR3 nucleotides: TGTGCCAGCAGTTTACAGGTTAACTACAATGAGCAGTTCTTC. Translating it yields CASSLQVNYNEQFF.

This rearrangement joins TRBV18 to TRBJ2-7; TRBD2 is a possible D gene (5 bases). The germline V gene has CDR1 KGHSH and CDR2 LQKENI. V was shortened by 2 bases and J by 0 bases, with 11 bases between the two germline ends. This CDR3 has 15 residues. For the CDR3, the DNA is TGTGCCAGCTCACCATTCGTACGGGACTCCTACGAGCAGTACTTC. Its protein is CASSPFVRDSYEQYF. The full variable domain, in which reference TRBV18 and TRBJ2-7 provide the parts outside the CDR3, is NAGVMQNPRHLVRRRGQEARLRCSPMKGHSHVYWYRQLPEEGLKFMVYLQKENIIDESGMPKERFSAEFPKEGPSILRIQQVVRGDSAAYFCASSPFVRDSYEQYFGPGTRLTVT.

The chain combines TRBV13 with TRBJ1-3, with D unresolved. V lost 5 bases, J lost 4 bases, and 18 bases lay in between. The CDR3 covers 16 residues. Per the germline V gene, CDR1 is PRHDT and CDR2 is FYEKMQ (reference sequence). This chain's CDR3 is CASSHYGRLRGNTIYF. CDR3 DNA sequence: TGTGCCAGCAGCCATTATGGGAGATTAAGGGGAAACACCATATATTTT.

V is TRBV6-6 and J is TRBJ2-2; 8 positions match TRBD2. After removal of 10 bases from V and 9 bases from J, the junction contained 10 bases not matched to a gene. Germline V CDR1 and CDR2: MNHNY, SVGAGI (reference sequence). The CDR3 has 13 residues. The DNA for the CDR3 is TGTGCCACCGCTAGCGGGCGGGGCTGGGAGCTGTTTTTT. Translation: CATASGRGWELFF.

This clone was seen a few times. The V call is TRBV5-1, the J call TRBJ1-5; 9 nucleotides line up with TRBD1. Unmatched junction bases numbered 9, after V lost 2 bases and J lost 0 bases. This CDR3 is 18 amino acids long. Germline V CDR1 and CDR2: SGHRS, YFSETQ. The CDR3 sequence: CASSFETGGRDSNQPQHF. The DNA of the CDR3 is TGCGCCAGCAGCTTTGAGACAGGGGGACGGGATAGCAATCAGCCCCAGCATTTT.